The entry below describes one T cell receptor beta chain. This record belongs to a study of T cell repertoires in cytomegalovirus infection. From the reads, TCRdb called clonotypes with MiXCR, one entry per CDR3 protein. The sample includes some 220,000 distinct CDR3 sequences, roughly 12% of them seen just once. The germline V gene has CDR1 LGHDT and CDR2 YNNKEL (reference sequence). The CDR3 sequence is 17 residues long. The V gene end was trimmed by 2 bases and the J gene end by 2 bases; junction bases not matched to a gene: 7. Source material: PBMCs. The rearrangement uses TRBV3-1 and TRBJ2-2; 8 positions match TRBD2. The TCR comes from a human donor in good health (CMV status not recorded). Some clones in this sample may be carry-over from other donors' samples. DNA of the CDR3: TGTGCCAGCAGCCAACCTACTAGCGGCATTAACACCGGGGAGCTGTTTTTT. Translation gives CASSQPTSGINTGELFF.